This T cell receptor (beta chain) was identified during a study of shared clonotypes between healthy human individuals. Broader study findings: When naive CD4 clonotypes were compared across several donors, about 4.8% were shared.

Trimming cost V 4 bases and J 0 bases, with 11 bases left between them. Per germline, CDR1 WNHNN and CDR2 SYGVQD (reference sequence). This CDR3 spans 15 amino acids. Points on this clone: The antigen is unknown.

Every subset's genomic DNA went evenly onto several immunoSEQ plates. Original methodology: From ImmunoSEQ came sequences covering only the junction and carrying no quality scores, so filtering differed. Data came from immunoSEQ multiplex PCR; TCRdb stores just in-frame clones and leaves some out. V, J and clone size are taken as reported in that table, and D and trimming were inferred from the DNA itself. The sample gives approximately 320,000 clones, about 74% of which show up once; about a tenth is in the top ten. Sequenced input: memory CD4+ T cells sorted from blood. Subset defined: CD45RA-negative fraction. This sequence originates from a man aged 30 to 45 in good health. J is TRBJ2-3 and V is TRBV10-1, with D unclear. The CDR3 coding sequence is TGCGCCAGCAGTGGGTCGAGTTCTAGCACAGATACGCAGTATTTT. Translating it yields CASSGSSSSTDTQYF.